Below, 8 T cell receptor beta chains from the same sample are listed, as sequenced in a study of response to subunit inactivated influenza vaccine. TCRdb analysed the RT-PCR reads with MiXCR anew, one entry per CDR3 protein. The sample shows a few hundred thousand distinct CDR3 sequences, roughly 10% of them seen only once. This sample was also put to use in a study of T cells expressing NK-cell markers. From that second work: UMI-tagged 5'RACE template switching yielded the TCR beta cDNA.

The sample here was PBMCs from blood, taken on the day of vaccination. These TCRs come from a man aged 50-60 years who received an inactivated influenza vaccine.

Note on this clonotype: At one of its ends the junction is not consistent with the germline gene, which may arise from a read error. Written as DNA, the CDR3 is TGTGTCAGCAGATTGAGCAGGTCAAACACCGGGGAGCTGTTTTTT. Amino acids: CVSRLSRSNTGELFF. The chain joins TRBV7-2 to TRBJ2-2, with unresolved D. CDR3 length: 15 residues. Germline V CDR1 and CDR2: SGHTA, FQGNSA.

This clonotype was observed a few times. The rearrangement links TRBV7-2 to TRBJ2-1, with TRBD2 as a possible D gene (6 bases). Germline V gene sequence: CDR1 SGHTA, CDR2 FQGNSA. The CDR3 has 15 residues. With 2 bases removed from V and 8 bases from J, the gap between germline ends came to 16 bases. The CDR3 bases are TGTGCCAGCAGCTTAACGGGAGTCAGATGGGATGAGCAGTTCTTC. It translates to CASSLTGVRWDEQFF. The full variable domain, completed using reference TRBV7-2 and TRBJ2-1, is GAGVSQSPSNKVTEKGKDVELRCDPISGHTALYWYRQSLGQGLEFLIYFQGNSAPDKSGLPSDRFSAERTGGSVSTLTIQRTQQEDSAVYLCASSLTGVRWDEQFFGPGTRLTVL.

The chain is built from TRBV7-2 and TRBJ2-1, with TRBD1 identical over 8 bases. Germline lookup yields CDR1 SGHTA and CDR2 FQGNSA. This CDR3 region has 15 residues. The V and J ends lost 1 base and 6 bases, in that order; junction bases with no gene match: 5. CDR3 DNA sequence: TGTGCCAGCAGCTTAGGACAGGGGATAGGCAATGAGCAGTTCTTC. Amino acids: CASSLGQGIGNEQFF.

In its sample, this clonotype was seen many times. The J gene is TRBJ2-3, the V gene TRBV28, with 8 bases aligning to TRBD1. V dropped 4 bases and J dropped 1; count of bases not matched to a gene: 7. The germline gives CDR1 MDHEN, CDR2 SYDVKM. The CDR3 extends over 16 amino acids. The CDR3 reads CASSSPGGGGTDTQYF. The CDR3, as DNA: TGTGCCAGCAGTTCTCCAGGGGGCGGGGGCACAGATACGCAGTATTTT.

This clonotype was seen a few times. This chain connects TRBV7-8 to TRBJ2-7, with 7 bases lining up with TRBD2. The V and J ends lost 0 bases and 7 bases, in that order; junction bases with no gene match: 3. Looked up from germline, CDR1 is SGHVS and CDR2 is FQNEAQ. The CDR3 loop spans 13 amino acids. This CDR3 reads CASSLAGGREQYF. The DNA of the CDR3 is TGTGCCAGCAGCTTAGCGGGGGGGAGGGAGCAGTACTTC.

This sequence joins TRBV28 and TRBJ2-4; TRBD2 agrees at 10 bases. The CDR3 is made up of 15 amino acids. CDR1 and CDR2 (germline): MDHEN, SYDVKM. Trimming cost V 6 bases and J 8 bases; bases outside gene matches: 10. CDR3 in DNA: TGTGCCAGCAGGGGTAGCGGGGGGATGTTCGACATTCAGTACTTC. As protein: CASRGSGGMFDIQYF.

Only a few counts were recorded for this clonotype. The chain carries TRBV20-1 and TRBJ2-4; D possibly corresponds to TRBD2 (5 bases). The germline V and J ends were trimmed by 5 bases and 0 bases, with 8 bases remaining between them. Germline CDR1 reads DFQATT; CDR2 reads SNEGSKA (reference sequence). There are 13 residues in the CDR3. CDR3 DNA sequence: TGCAGTGCTGCGGACTTAGCCAAAAACATTCAGTACTTC. The encoded protein is CSAADLAKNIQYF.

This clonotype has a count of ten or more. J is TRBJ1-6 and V is TRBV27, with TRBD1 identical over 8 bases. Germline CDR1 reads MNHEY; CDR2 reads SMNVEV (reference sequence). Trimming removed 5 bases from V and 9 bases from J; junction bases left unmatched: 12. The CDR3 totals 16 residues. This CDR3 reads CASSVTGGGVGSPLHF. Here the CDR3 DNA reads TGTGCCAGCAGTGTAACAGGGGGAGGGGTAGGTTCACCCCTCCACTTT.